This T cell receptor beta chain was observed in a study of T cell repertoires in cytomegalovirus infection. Study outcomes and limitations: Clonotypes of TCR beta that were HLA-C-restricted and CMV-specific dominated the ex vivo response.

Germline loops: CDR1 SGHTA, CDR2 FQGNSA. CDR3 length: 15 amino acids. Trimming shortened V by 1 base and J by 4 bases, and 11 bases separated the two germline ends. Regarding this clonotype: Its target is unknown.

TCRdb ran MiXCR on the reads and lists one entry per CDR3 protein. The sample contains fewer than 850,000 distinct CDR3 sequences, around 29% of which appear only once. Sequencing was performed on cultured CD8+ T cells from PBMCs, taken from culture after CMV antigen stimulation. The rearrangement joins TRBV7-2 to TRBJ1-5, with unresolved D. The receptor's source is a human donor in good health (CMV status not recorded). Some clones in this sample may be carry-over from other donors' samples. CDR3 sequence reads: CASSLVQFRNQPQHF. CDR3 DNA sequence: TGTGCCAGCAGCTTAGTCCAGTTCCGGAATCAGCCCCAGCATTTT.